These 16 T cell receptor beta chains were all obtained from the same sample, sequenced in a study of blood T cell repertoires in COVID-19. Method: immunoSEQ multiplex PCR; TCRdb's copy keeps in-frame clones and lacks some. The sample has approximately 250,000 clones, around four fifths seen once; the top ten hold 3.5% to 5.5%. Material for sequencing was peripheral blood. These receptors originate from a man aged 60 to 69 who had recovered from COVID-19.

V usage is TRBV18 and J usage is TRBJ1-2; D not certain. The CDR3 consists of 13 residues. Germline assignment: CDR1 KGHSH and CDR2 LQKENI. V gave up 6 bases and J gave up 4 bases, with 12 bases separating them. DNA of the CDR3: TGTGCCAGCTCCGCGACTCTGTCCTATGGCTACACCTTC. This codes for CASSATLSYGYTF.

V is TRBV9 and J is TRBJ2-2, with D unresolved. This CDR3 has 15 residues. Germline loops: CDR1 SGDLS, CDR2 YYNGEE. The V end was cut by 0 bases, the J end by 2 bases, with 8 bases between. The CDR3 DNA sequence: TGTGCCAGCAGCGTAGACCTTAGCAACACCGGGGAGCTGTTTTTT. This sequence encodes CASSVDLSNTGELFF. The full variable domain, in which reference TRBV9 and TRBJ2-2 provide the parts outside the CDR3, is DSGVTQTPKHLITATGQRVTLRCSPRSGDLSVYWYQQSLDQGLQFLIQYYNGEERAKGNILERFSAQQFPDLHSELNLSSLELGDSALYFCASSVDLSNTGELFFGEGSRLTVL.

The chain recombines TRBV18 with TRBJ1-6; 10 nucleotides align to TRBD1. V gave up 2 bases and J gave up 10 bases; unmatched junction bases: 5. The CDR3 sequence is 15 residues long. Germline loops: CDR1 KGHSH, CDR2 LQKENI. The CDR3: CASSPSTGGLSPLHF. CDR3 bases: TGTGCCAGCTCACCATCGACAGGGGGCCTATCACCCCTCCACTTT.

The rearrangement joins TRBV19 to TRBJ1-4; D possibly corresponds to TRBD1 (6 bases). The CDR3 totals 15 residues. Trimming shortened V by 8 bases and J by 2 bases, and 15 bases separated the two germline ends. CDR1 and CDR2 from the germline V gene are LNHDA and SQIVND (reference sequence). The CDR3 reads CASVSTGGTNEKLFF. In nucleotides, the CDR3 is TGTGCCAGTGTCTCCACGGGGGGCACTAATGAAAAACTGTTTTTT.

The rearrangement links TRBV28 to TRBJ1-1, with 8 bases aligning to TRBD1. CDR1 and CDR2 from the germline V gene are MDHEN and SYDVKM. This CDR3 contains 12 residues. V dropped 4 bases and J dropped 9; count of bases not matched to a gene: 4. In DNA, the CDR3 is TGTGCCAGCAGTTGGTCAGGGGGCCAAGCTTTCTTT. The encoded protein is CASSWSGGQAFF.

The sample holds one count of this clone. This chain connects TRBV6-4 to TRBJ1-1; a weak D match, TRBD1 (5 bases). Per the germline V gene, CDR1 is MRHNA and CDR2 is SNTAGT. V lost 3 bases and J lost 5, with 13 bases in between. This CDR3 has 14 residues. The CDR3 region is CASSESGVVTEAFF. DNA of the CDR3: TGTGCCAGCAGTGAATCGGGGGTCGTGACTGAAGCTTTCTTT.

The rearrangement links TRBV19 to TRBJ1-6; TRBD1 aligns across 8 bases. The V gene end was trimmed by 6 bases and the J gene end by 8 bases; junction bases not matched to a gene: 3. Germline CDR1 reads LNHDA; CDR2 reads SQIVND (reference sequence). This CDR3 has 13 residues. CDR3 protein: CASSTGGDSPLHF. As DNA, the CDR3 is TGTGCCAGTAGCACAGGGGGAGATTCACCCCTCCACTTT.

The chain combines TRBV6-6 with TRBJ1-2; 10 bases map to TRBD1. The CDR3 spans 16 residues. CDR1 and CDR2 (germline): MNHNY, SVGAGI (reference sequence). The J segment lost 4 bases and the V segment lost 5 bases, leaving 10 bases of the junction unmatched. The CDR3 bases are TGTGCCAGCAGTGGGACCGGGACAGGGGTCCCCTATGGCTACACCTTC. This sequence encodes CASSGTGTGVPYGYTF.

This chain joins TRBV2 and TRBJ2-3; D is possibly TRBD2 (6 bases). Germline assignment: CDR1 SNHLY and CDR2 FYNNEI. V was trimmed by 6 bases and J by 8 bases, leaving 21 bases between them. This CDR3 is built from 15 residues. The CDR3 DNA reads as TGTGCCAGCAGGGCGCGAGGAACCGCGGGGAGTACGCAGTATTTT. It yields the protein CASRARGTAGSTQYF.

This chain joins TRBV10-3 and TRBJ2-7; TRBD2 aligns across 7 bases. Germline CDR1 reads ENHRY; CDR2 reads SYGVKD. V shed 2 bases, J shed 5 bases, and the junction held 9 bases outside the gene matches. The CDR3 is 15 residues long. The CDR3 region has the DNA TGTGCCATCAGTGAGCGGGGGGAGCCCCTCAACGAGCAGTACTTC. Translated, it gives CAISERGEPLNEQYF.

The rearrangement links TRBV11-2 to TRBJ1-1, with 7 bases fitting TRBD1. V lost 5 bases and J lost 8; bases outside the gene matches: 11. The CDR3 extends over 14 amino acids. Germline CDR1 and CDR2: SGHAT and FQNNGV. The CDR3 region has the DNA TGTGCCAGCAGCCTGAGACAGGGTTCGGGAGAAGCTTTCTTT. Translated, it gives CASSLRQGSGEAFF.

The J gene is TRBJ2-5, the V gene TRBV30, with 16 bases that match TRBD2. Germline CDR1 GTSNPN, CDR2 SVGIG (reference sequence). CDR3 size: 21 residues. J lost 4 bases, V lost 0 bases, and 17 bases had no gene match. CDR3 sequence (DNA): TGTGCCTGGAGTGTACGAGATGGGTCGGGGACTAGCGGGAGGGTAGGAGAGACCCAGTACTTC. This codes for CAWSVRDGSGTSGRVGETQYF. The variable domain in full, completed from reference TRBV30 and TRBJ2-5, reads SQTIHQWPATLVQPVGSPLSLECTVEGTSNPNLYWYRQAAGRGLQLLFYSVGIGQISSEVPQNLSASRPQDRQFILSSKKLLLSDSGFYLCAWSVRDGSGTSGRVGETQYFGPGTRLLVL.

The chain joins TRBV10-1 to TRBJ2-1; the match to TRBD2 covers 11 bases. Germline V gene sequence: CDR1 WNHNN, CDR2 SYGVQD (reference sequence). The CDR3 totals 17 residues. V shed 3 bases and J 4 bases; nucleotides not matched to a gene: 8. CDR3 sequence: CASSDPTSGANYNEQFF. CDR3 DNA sequence: TGCGCCAGCAGTGATCCGACTAGCGGGGCGAATTACAATGAGCAGTTCTTC.

This chain uses TRBV7-9 with TRBJ2-3, with 9 bases aligning to TRBD1. Germline V gene data show CDR1 as SEHNR and CDR2 as FQNEAQ (reference sequence). With 5 bases clipped from V and 2 bases from J, the junction kept 2 bases outside the gene matches. This CDR3 is built from 14 residues. CDR3 DNA: TGTGCCAGCAGCATACAGGGGGCCACAGATACGCAGTATTTT. Translating it yields CASSIQGATDTQYF. The entire variable domain, with the rest obtained from reference TRBV7-9 and TRBJ2-3, is as follows: DTGVSQNPRHKITKRGQNVTFRCDPISEHNRLYWYRQTLGQGPEFLTYFQNEAQLEKSRLLSDRFSAERPKGSFSTLEIQRTEQGDSAMYLCASSIQGATDTQYFGPGTRLTVL.

This clone was seen just once. This chain uses TRBV18 with TRBJ2-5; TRBD1 matches 7 bases. Trimming cost V 6 bases and J 2 bases; bases outside gene matches: 3. Germline V lookup: CDR1 KGHSH, CDR2 LQKENI. This CDR3 contains 13 residues. CDR3 sequence: CASSRDRQETQYF. The DNA for the CDR3 is TGTGCCAGCTCCAGGGACAGACAAGAGACCCAGTACTTC.

This rearrangement joins TRBV6-6 to TRBJ2-7, with D uncertain. CDR3 length: 14 residues. From germline, CDR1 is MNHNY and CDR2 SVGAGI (reference sequence). V gave up 0 bases and J gave up 9 bases, with 15 bases separating them. The CDR3 region has the DNA TGTGCCAGCAGTTACTCCCTTGCCAGTCCTCTGCAGTACTTC. It yields the protein CASSYSLASPLQYF.